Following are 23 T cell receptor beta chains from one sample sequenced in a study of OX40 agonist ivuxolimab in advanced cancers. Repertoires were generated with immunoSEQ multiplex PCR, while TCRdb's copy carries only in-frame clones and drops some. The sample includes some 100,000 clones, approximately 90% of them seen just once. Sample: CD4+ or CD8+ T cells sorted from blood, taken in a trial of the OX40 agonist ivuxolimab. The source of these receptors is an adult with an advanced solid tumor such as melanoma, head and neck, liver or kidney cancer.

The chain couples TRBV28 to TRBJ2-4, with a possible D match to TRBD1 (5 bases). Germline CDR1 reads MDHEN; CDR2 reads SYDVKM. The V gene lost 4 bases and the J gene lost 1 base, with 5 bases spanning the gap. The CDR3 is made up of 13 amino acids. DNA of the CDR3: TGTGCCAGCAGTTCAGGGGCCAAAAACATTCAGTACTTC. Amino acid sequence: CASSSGAKNIQYF.

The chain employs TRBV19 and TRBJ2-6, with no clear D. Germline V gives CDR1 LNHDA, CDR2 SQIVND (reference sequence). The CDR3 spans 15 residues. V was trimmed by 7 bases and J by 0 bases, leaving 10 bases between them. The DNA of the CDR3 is TGTGCCAGTACCGGACCAAACTCTGGGGCCAACGTCCTGACTTTC. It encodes CASTGPNSGANVLTF.

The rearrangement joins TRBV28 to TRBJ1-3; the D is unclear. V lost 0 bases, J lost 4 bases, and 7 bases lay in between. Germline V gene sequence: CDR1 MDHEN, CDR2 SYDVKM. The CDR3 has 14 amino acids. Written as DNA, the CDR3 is TGTGCCAGCAGTTTATGGGGCCCAGGAAACACCATATATTTT. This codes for CASSLWGPGNTIYF.

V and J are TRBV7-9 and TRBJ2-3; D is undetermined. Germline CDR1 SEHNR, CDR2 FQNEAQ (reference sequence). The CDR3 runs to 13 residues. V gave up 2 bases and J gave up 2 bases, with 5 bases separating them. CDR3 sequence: CASSLLSTDTQYF. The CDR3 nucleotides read TGTGCCAGCAGCTTACTCTCCACAGATACGCAGTATTTT.

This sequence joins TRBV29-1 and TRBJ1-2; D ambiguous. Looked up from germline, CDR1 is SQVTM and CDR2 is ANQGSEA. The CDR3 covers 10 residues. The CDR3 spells CSGGEEGYTF. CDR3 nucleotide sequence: TGCAGTGGTGGGGAAGAGGGCTACACCTTC.

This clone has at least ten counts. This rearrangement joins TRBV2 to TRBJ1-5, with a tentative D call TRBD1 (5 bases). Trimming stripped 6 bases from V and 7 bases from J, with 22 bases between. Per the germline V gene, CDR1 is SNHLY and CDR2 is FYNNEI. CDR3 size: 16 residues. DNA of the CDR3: TGTGCCAGCAGCCAATTCCGGGGCCCCAACGTCCAGCCCCAGCATTTT. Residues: CASSQFRGPNVQPQHF.

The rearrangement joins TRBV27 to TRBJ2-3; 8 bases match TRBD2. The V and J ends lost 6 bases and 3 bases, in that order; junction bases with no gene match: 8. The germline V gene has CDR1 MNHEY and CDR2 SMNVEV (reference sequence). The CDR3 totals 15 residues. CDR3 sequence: CASRPAGGGTDTQYF. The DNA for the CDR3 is TGTGCCAGCAGACCCGCCGGGGGGGGTACAGATACGCAGTATTTT.

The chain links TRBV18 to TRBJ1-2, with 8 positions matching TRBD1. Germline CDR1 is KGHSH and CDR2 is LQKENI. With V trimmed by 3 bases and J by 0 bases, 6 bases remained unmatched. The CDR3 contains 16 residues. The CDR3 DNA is TGTGCCAGCTCACCCCAGGGGGCGACTTCTAACTATGGCTACACCTTC. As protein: CASSPQGATSNYGYTF.

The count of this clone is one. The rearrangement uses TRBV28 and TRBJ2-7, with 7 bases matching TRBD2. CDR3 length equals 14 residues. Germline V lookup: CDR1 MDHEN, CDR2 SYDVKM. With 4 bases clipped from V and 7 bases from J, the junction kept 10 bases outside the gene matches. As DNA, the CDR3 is TGTGCCAGCAGTTCCCCTGGAGGTAGCGGGGAGCAGTACGTC. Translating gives CASSSPGGSGEQYV.

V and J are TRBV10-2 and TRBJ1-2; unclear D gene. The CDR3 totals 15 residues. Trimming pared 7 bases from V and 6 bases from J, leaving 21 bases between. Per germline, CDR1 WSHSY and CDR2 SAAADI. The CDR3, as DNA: TGCGCCAGCAAAGGAACAGTCTCCGTGGGTGATGGCTACACCTTC. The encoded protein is CASKGTVSVGDGYTF.

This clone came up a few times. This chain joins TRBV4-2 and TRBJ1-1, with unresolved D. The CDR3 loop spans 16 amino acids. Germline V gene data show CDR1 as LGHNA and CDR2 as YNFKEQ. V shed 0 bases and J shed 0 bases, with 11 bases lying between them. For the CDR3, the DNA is TGTGCCAGCAGCCAAGATCAAGGGAGTATGAACACTGAAGCTTTCTTT. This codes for CASSQDQGSMNTEAFF.

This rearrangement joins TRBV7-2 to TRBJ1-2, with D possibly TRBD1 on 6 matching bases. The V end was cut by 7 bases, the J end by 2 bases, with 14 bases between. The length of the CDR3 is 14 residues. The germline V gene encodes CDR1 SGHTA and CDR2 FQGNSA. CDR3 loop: CASTQPQGNYGYTF. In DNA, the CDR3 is TGTGCCAGCACCCAACCTCAGGGGAACTATGGCTACACCTTC. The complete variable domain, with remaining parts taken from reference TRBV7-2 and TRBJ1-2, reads GAGVSQSPSNKVTEKGKDVELRCDPISGHTALYWYRQSLGQGLEFLIYFQGNSAPDKSGLPSDRFSAERTGGSVSTLTIQRTQQEDSAVYLCASTQPQGNYGYTFGSGTRLTVV.

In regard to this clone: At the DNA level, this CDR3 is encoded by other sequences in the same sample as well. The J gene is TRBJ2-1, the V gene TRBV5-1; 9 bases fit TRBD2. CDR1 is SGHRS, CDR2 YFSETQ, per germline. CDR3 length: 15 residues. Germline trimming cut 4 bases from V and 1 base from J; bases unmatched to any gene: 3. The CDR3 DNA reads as TGCGCCAGCAGCCCGACTAGCGGATCCTACAATGAGCAGTTCTTC. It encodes CASSPTSGSYNEQFF.

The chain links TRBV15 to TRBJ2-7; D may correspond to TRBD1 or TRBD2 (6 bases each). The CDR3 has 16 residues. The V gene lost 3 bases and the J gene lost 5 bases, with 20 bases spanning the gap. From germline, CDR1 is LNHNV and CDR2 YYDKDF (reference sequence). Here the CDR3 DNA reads TGTGCCACCAGCAGCCTAATAGGGGGGAGTATCCACGAGCAGTACTTC. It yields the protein CATSSLIGGSIHEQYF.

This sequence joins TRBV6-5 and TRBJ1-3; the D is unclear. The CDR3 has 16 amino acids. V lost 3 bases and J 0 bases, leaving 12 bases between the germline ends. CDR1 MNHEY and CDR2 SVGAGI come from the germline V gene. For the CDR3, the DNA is TGTGCCAGCAGTTATGCGACTGGGAGCTCTGGAAACACCATATATTTT. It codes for CASSYATGSSGNTIYF.

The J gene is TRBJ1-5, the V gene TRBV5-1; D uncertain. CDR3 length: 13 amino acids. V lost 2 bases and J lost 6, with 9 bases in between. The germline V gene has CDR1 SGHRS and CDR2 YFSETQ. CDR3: CASSLDFGQPQHF. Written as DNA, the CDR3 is TGCGCCAGCAGCTTAGACTTCGGTCAGCCCCAGCATTTT.

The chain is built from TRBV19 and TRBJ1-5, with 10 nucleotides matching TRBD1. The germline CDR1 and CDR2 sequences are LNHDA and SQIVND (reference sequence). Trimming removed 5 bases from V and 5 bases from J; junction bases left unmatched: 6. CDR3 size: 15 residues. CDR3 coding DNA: TGTGCCAGTAGTCCGCTGACAGGGGGCGATCAGCCCCAGCATTTT. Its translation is CASSPLTGGDQPQHF.

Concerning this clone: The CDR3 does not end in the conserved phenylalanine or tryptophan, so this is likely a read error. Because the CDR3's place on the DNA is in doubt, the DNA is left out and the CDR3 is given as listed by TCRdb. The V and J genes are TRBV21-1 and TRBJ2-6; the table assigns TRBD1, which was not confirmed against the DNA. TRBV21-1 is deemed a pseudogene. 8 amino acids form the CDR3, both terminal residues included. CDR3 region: CASRKQGR.

CDR3 DNA sequence: TGTGCCAGCAGCTTAAGGGACGGTTCGAACACTGAAGCTTTCTTT. It is translated as CASSLRDGSNTEAFF. The chain is built from TRBV7-8 and TRBJ1-1; TRBD1 is a possible D gene (5 bases). Germline assignment: CDR1 SGHVS and CDR2 FQNEAQ. The CDR3 has 15 residues. Trimming cost V 2 bases and J 1 base, with 11 bases left between them.

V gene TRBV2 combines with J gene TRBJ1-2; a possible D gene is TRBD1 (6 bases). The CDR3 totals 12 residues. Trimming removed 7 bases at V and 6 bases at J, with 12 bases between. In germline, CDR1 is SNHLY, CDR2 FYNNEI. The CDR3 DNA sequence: TGTGCCAGCACCCAGGGGAGGAATGGCTACACCTTC. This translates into CASTQGRNGYTF.

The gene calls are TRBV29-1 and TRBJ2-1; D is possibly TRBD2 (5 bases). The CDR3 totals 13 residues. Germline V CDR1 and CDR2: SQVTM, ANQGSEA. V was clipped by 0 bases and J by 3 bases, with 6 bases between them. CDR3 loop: CSVEERVYNEQFF. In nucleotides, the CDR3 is TGCAGCGTTGAAGAGAGGGTCTACAATGAGCAGTTCTTC.

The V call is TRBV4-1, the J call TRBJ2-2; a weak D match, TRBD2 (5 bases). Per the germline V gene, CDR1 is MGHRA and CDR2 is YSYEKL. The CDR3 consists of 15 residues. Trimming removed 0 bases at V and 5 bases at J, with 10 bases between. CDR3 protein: CASSQEGRGTGELFF. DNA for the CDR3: TGCGCCAGCAGCCAAGAGGGCAGAGGGACCGGGGAGCTGTTTTTT.

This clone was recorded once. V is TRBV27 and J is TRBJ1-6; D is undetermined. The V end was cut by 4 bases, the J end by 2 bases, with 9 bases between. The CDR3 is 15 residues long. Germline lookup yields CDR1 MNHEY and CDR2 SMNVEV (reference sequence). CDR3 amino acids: CASSSASPYNSPLHF. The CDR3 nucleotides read TGTGCCAGCAGTTCCGCCTCACCCTATAATTCACCCCTCCACTTT.